A single sample gave rise to the 9 T cell receptor beta chains below, sequenced in a study of cytotoxic CD8 clonotypes in ibrutinib-treated CLL. Produced via immunoSEQ multiplex PCR; TCRdb's table is partial and in-frame only. The table records under 300,000 clones, roughly 70% of them present only once. Source: PBMCs, taken after 24 months of ibrutinib treatment. These receptor sequences come from a human donor with chronic lymphocytic leukemia.

This clone has more than one count but fewer than ten. The V gene is TRBV2, the J gene TRBJ2-1; D ambiguous. With 8 bases removed from V and 7 bases from J, the gap between germline ends came to 9 bases. The CDR3 is made up of 11 amino acids. Germline V gene sequence: CDR1 SNHLY, CDR2 FYNNEI. Here the CDR3 reads CASGFKNEQFF. Here the CDR3 DNA reads TGTGCCAGCGGCTTCAAGAATGAGCAGTTCTTC.

The J gene is TRBJ2-3, the V gene TRBV14; a possible D gene is TRBD1 (6 bases). Germline loops: CDR1 SGHDN, CDR2 FVKESK. Between the trimmed V and J ends, which lost 0 bases and 0 bases, there was a span of 10 bases. The CDR3 spans 16 residues. The CDR3 sequence: CASSQDEGESTDTQYF. In DNA form, the CDR3 reads TGTGCCAGCAGCCAAGATGAGGGGGAAAGCACAGATACGCAGTATTTT.

The rearrangement links TRBV27 to TRBJ1-1, with a possible D match to TRBD1 (5 bases). This CDR3 has 12 residues. V dropped 6 bases and J dropped 9 bases, with 14 bases sitting between them. Germline V gene lookup returns CDR1 MNHEY and CDR2 SMNVEV (reference sequence). The CDR3 DNA is TGTGCCAGCAGCCAGGCGGGGGGTAAAGCTTTCTTT. Its translation is CASSQAGGKAFF.

The chain combines TRBV19 with TRBJ1-5; possible D gene TRBD1, 5 bases. Germline lookup yields CDR1 LNHDA and CDR2 SQIVND (reference sequence). The CDR3 spans 13 residues. V gave up 8 bases and J gave up 0 bases, with 8 bases separating them. This CDR3 is CASGQGSNQPQHF. The CDR3 nucleotides read TGTGCCAGTGGGCAGGGTAGCAATCAGCCCCAGCATTTT.

J is TRBJ2-5 and V is TRBV5-1, with D perhaps matching TRBD2 (6 bases). The CDR3 totals 14 residues. CDR1 is SGHRS and CDR2 is YFSETQ in the germline V gene. Trimming left V 2 bases short and J 11 bases short, with 19 bases between. CDR3 in DNA: TGCGCCAGCAGCTTCGACTCAGCAGACGCGGGACAGTACTTC. This translates into CASSFDSADAGQYF.

This clone was found once. The chain joins TRBV14 to TRBJ1-5; 10 nucleotides match TRBD1. The CDR3 consists of 15 residues. Trimming took 8 bases from V and 7 from J; bases not matched to a gene: 11. Per the germline V gene, CDR1 is SGHDN and CDR2 is FVKESK. The CDR3 DNA follows: TGTGCCAGCGGGGACAGGGGATCAAAGAAACAGCCCCAGCATTTT. It is translated as CASGDRGSKKQPQHF. Based on the CDR3 plus reference TRBV14 and TRBJ1-5, the full variable domain is EAGVTQFPSHSVIEKGQTVTLRCDPISGHDNLYWYRRVMGKEIKFLLHFVKESKQDESGMPNNRFLAERTGGTYSTLKVQPAELEDSGVYFCASGDRGSKKQPQHFGDGTRLSIL.

V and J are TRBV7-9 and TRBJ2-5, with 11 bases aligning to TRBD2. The CDR3 is 15 amino acids. V shed 7 bases, J shed 5 bases, and the junction held 9 bases outside the gene matches. Germline assignment: CDR1 SEHNR and CDR2 FQNEAQ (reference sequence). The CDR3, as DNA: TGTGCCAGCACCTCCCTACTAGCGGGAGAGGAGACCCAGTACTTC. It translates to CASTSLLAGEETQYF.

The V and J genes are TRBV2 and TRBJ2-3; D remains unclear. This CDR3 contains 11 residues. The germline CDR1 and CDR2 sequences are SNHLY and FYNNEI. Trimming removed 7 bases from V and 2 bases from J, with 4 bases in between. CDR3 in amino acids: CASKPTDTQYF. In DNA, the CDR3 is TGTGCCAGCAAGCCCACAGATACGCAGTATTTT.

This clone was found a few times. This chain joins TRBV19 and TRBJ2-4, with TRBD1 matching over 8 bases. The germline gives CDR1 LNHDA, CDR2 SQIVND (reference sequence). The CDR3 is made up of 14 amino acids. Trimming cost V 4 bases and J 3 bases; bases outside gene matches: 2. The CDR3 sequence is CASSTGQDKNIQYF. CDR3 sequence (DNA): TGTGCCAGTAGTACGGGACAGGACAAAAACATTCAGTACTTC.